Listed here are 17 T cell receptor beta chains from one sample, sequenced in a study of long-term antiretroviral therapy in people with HIV. They ran version v3.0 of the immunoSEQ assay at survey level. Assay used: immunoSEQ multiplex PCR; TCRdb lists only in-frame clones, some missing. In the table there are some 33,000 clones, over 75% of which are singletons. This sample comprised unsorted PBMCs, obtained 0.6 years after starting antiretroviral therapy. The receptors shown here come from a man aged 18 to 30 with HIV.

J is TRBJ2-6 and V is TRBV7-8, with no clear D. This CDR3 has 18 residues. V gave up 5 bases and J gave up 0 bases, with 17 bases separating them. CDR1 is SGHVS, CDR2 FQNEAQ, per germline. CDR3 protein: CASSPSGLGYSGANVLTF. In nucleotides, the CDR3 is TGTGCCAGCAGCCCGAGTGGGCTGGGTTACTCTGGGGCCAACGTCCTGACTTTC. Combining the CDR3 with reference TRBV7-8 and TRBJ2-6 gives the whole variable domain GAGVSQSPRYKVAKRGQDVALRCDPISGHVSLFWYQQALGQGPEFLTYFQNEAQLDKSGLPSDRFFAERPEGSVSTLKIQRTQQEDSAVYLCASSPSGLGYSGANVLTFGAGSRLTVL.

V is TRBV27 and J is TRBJ2-2; 8 nucleotides agree with TRBD2. The J segment lost 6 bases and the V segment lost 3 bases, leaving 9 bases of the junction unmatched. The germline V gene encodes CDR1 MNHEY and CDR2 SMNVEV (reference sequence). CDR3 length equals 16 residues. The CDR3 coding sequence is TGTGCCAGCAGTTTCCTTAGCGGGACCGCCCCCGGGGAGCTGTTTTTT. It codes for CASSFLSGTAPGELFF.

This chain's CDR3 is CASSQRTGTVYEQYF. CDR3 DNA: TGCGCCAGCAGCCAGCGGACAGGGACCGTCTACGAGCAGTACTTC. V gene TRBV4-3 combines with J gene TRBJ2-7, with 8 bases identical to TRBD1. The CDR3 extends over 15 amino acids. J was trimmed by 3 bases and V by 3 bases; bases with no gene match: 7. Per germline, CDR1 LGHNA and CDR2 YSLEER.

V is TRBV4-3 and J is TRBJ2-3; the D gene is possibly TRBD1 (5 bases). CDR3 length equals 14 residues. In germline, CDR1 is LGHNA, CDR2 YSLEER. V gave up 0 bases and J gave up 2 bases, with 6 bases separating them. CDR3 in amino acids: CASSQEGPTDTQYF. CDR3 sequence (DNA): TGCGCCAGCAGCCAAGAGGGGCCCACAGATACGCAGTATTTT.

The rearrangement uses TRBV5-1 and TRBJ2-7, with D perhaps TRBD1 (6 bases). Germline V gives CDR1 SGHRS, CDR2 YFSETQ. The CDR3 contains 14 residues. Trimming removed 5 bases from V and 7 bases from J, with 19 bases in between. The CDR3 sequence is CASSWWLRGIEQYF. Written as DNA, the CDR3 is TGCGCCAGCAGTTGGTGGCTTAGGGGGATTGAGCAGTACTTC.

The rearrangement uses TRBV19 and TRBJ2-5; TRBD1 or TRBD2 may be the D gene (6 bases each). This CDR3 is built from 15 residues. Looked up from germline, CDR1 is LNHDA and CDR2 is SQIVND (reference sequence). Trimming took off 3 bases at V and 2 bases at J, with 13 bases between the two ends. This chain's CDR3 is CASSIVQGLQETQYF. Here the CDR3 DNA reads TGTGCCAGTAGTATTGTACAGGGACTTCAAGAGACCCAGTACTTC.

The chain is built from TRBV28 and TRBJ2-7, with 9 bases lining up with TRBD2. Germline loops: CDR1 MDHEN, CDR2 SYDVKM. The CDR3 sequence is 14 residues long. The J segment lost 0 bases and the V segment lost 6 bases, leaving 3 bases of the junction unmatched. The CDR3 DNA reads TGTGCCAGCAGCCTAGCGGGACTCTCCTACGAGCAGTACTTC. It codes for CASSLAGLSYEQYF.

This chain connects TRBV7-6 to TRBJ2-1, with 11 bases lining up with TRBD2. This CDR3 has 16 amino acids. V lost 6 bases and J lost 5; bases outside the gene matches: 9. Per the germline V gene, CDR1 is SGHVS and CDR2 is FNYEAQ. The CDR3 is CASSHERTSGHNEQFF. In DNA form, the CDR3 reads TGTGCCAGCAGTCACGAACGGACTAGCGGGCACAATGAGCAGTTCTTC.

V gene TRBV5-6 combines with J gene TRBJ1-2, with no clear D. With 0 bases removed from V and 6 bases from J, the gap between germline ends came to 15 bases. The CDR3 covers 15 residues. Looked up from germline, CDR1 is SGHDT and CDR2 is YYEEEE. CDR3 nucleotide sequence: TGTGCCAGCAGCTTGGTCCGGCGGGGAGCCGATGGCTACACCTTC. It specifies CASSLVRRGADGYTF.

V gene TRBV5-4 combines with J gene TRBJ2-3, with D perhaps matching TRBD2 (5 bases). Germline CDR1 reads SGHNT; CDR2 reads YYREEE (reference sequence). The CDR3 covers 15 residues. Trimming took 4 bases from V and 2 from J, leaving 14 bases between them. The CDR3 here is CASSSQVAPTDTQYF. The CDR3 DNA reads TGTGCCAGCAGCAGTCAAGTAGCGCCCACAGATACGCAGTATTTT. Drawing the rest from reference TRBV5-4 and TRBJ2-3, the complete variable domain is ETGVTQSPTHLIKTRGQQVTLRCSSQSGHNTVSWYQQALGQGPQFIFQYYREEENGRGNFPPRFSGLQFPNYSSELNVNALELDDSALYLCASSSQVAPTDTQYFGPGTRLTVL.

This chain connects TRBV18 to TRBJ2-7; D is uncertain. CDR3 length equals 13 residues. Trimming stripped 0 bases from V and 4 bases from J, with 7 bases between. The germline CDR1 and CDR2 sequences are KGHSH and LQKENI. In nucleotides, the CDR3 is TGTGCCAGCTCACCACCGGTATCTTACGAGCAGTACTTC. Translated: CASSPPVSYEQYF.

Here the CDR3 reads CASSDGQVFYYGYTF. DNA of the CDR3: TGTGCCAGCAGCGATGGACAGGTCTTCTACTATGGCTACACCTTC. The chain is built from TRBV28 and TRBJ1-2, with 7 bases identical to TRBD1. This CDR3 is built from 15 residues. V shed 6 bases, J shed 3 bases, and the junction held 10 bases outside the gene matches. Per germline, CDR1 MDHEN and CDR2 SYDVKM.

This clone was seen a few times. The chain employs TRBV7-9 and TRBJ1-5; D perhaps matches TRBD1 (6 bases). Germline V lookup: CDR1 SEHNR, CDR2 FQNEAQ (reference sequence). The germline V and J ends were trimmed by 5 bases and 6 bases, with 11 bases remaining between them. This CDR3 is 13 amino acids long. The CDR3 DNA reads TGTGCCAGCAGCCCTAAGGGGGGTCAGCCCCAGCATTTT. This encodes CASSPKGGQPQHF.

This clone occurred a few times. The gene calls are TRBV5-6 and TRBJ2-7, with D perhaps TRBD1 (6 bases). CDR3 length equals 15 residues. In germline, CDR1 is SGHDT, CDR2 YYEEEE. Trimming stripped 3 bases from V and 3 bases from J, with 16 bases between. In DNA, the CDR3 is TGTGCCAGCAGCTCATTAGTCCAGGGGATCTACGAGCAGTACTTC. Translated, it gives CASSSLVQGIYEQYF.

This chain links TRBV28 with TRBJ2-7; 7 bases fit TRBD1. CDR1 is MDHEN, CDR2 SYDVKM, per germline. The CDR3 covers 15 residues. Trimming took 10 bases from V and 1 from J; bases not matched to a gene: 13. The CDR3 here is CATRGMVRGSYEQYF. Here the CDR3 DNA reads TGTGCCACCCGAGGAATGGTCAGGGGGTCCTACGAGCAGTACTTC. Based on the CDR3 plus reference TRBV28 and TRBJ2-7, the full variable domain is DVKVTQSSRYLVKRTGEKVFLECVQDMDHENMFWYRQDPGLGLRLIYFSYDVKMKEKGDIPEGYSVSREKKERFSLILESASTNQTSMYLCATRGMVRGSYEQYFGPGTRLTVT.

This clone has just a few counts. The rearrangement uses TRBV19 and TRBJ1-2; D uncertain. The V gene lost 1 base and the J gene lost 7 bases, with 7 bases spanning the gap. The CDR3 is 12 residues long. Germline loops: CDR1 LNHDA, CDR2 SQIVND (reference sequence). CDR3 sequence: CASSIGGAGYTF. In DNA, the CDR3 is TGTGCCAGTAGTATAGGTGGCGCTGGCTACACCTTC.

The chain employs TRBV5-6 and TRBJ2-3; D remains unclear. This CDR3 comprises 12 residues. The germline V and J ends were trimmed by 0 bases and 7 bases, with 6 bases remaining between them. Germline-derived CDR1 and CDR2 are SGHDT and YYEEEE. The CDR3 spells CASSLARYTQYF. Here the CDR3 DNA reads TGTGCCAGCAGCTTGGCTCGGTATACGCAGTATTTT. The whole variable domain, filled in from reference TRBV5-6 and TRBJ2-3, reads DAGVTQSPTHLIKTRGQQVTLRCSPKSGHDTVSWYQQALGQGPQFIFQYYEEEERQRGNFPDRFSGHQFPNYSSELNVNALLLGDSALYLCASSLARYTQYFGPGTRLTVL.